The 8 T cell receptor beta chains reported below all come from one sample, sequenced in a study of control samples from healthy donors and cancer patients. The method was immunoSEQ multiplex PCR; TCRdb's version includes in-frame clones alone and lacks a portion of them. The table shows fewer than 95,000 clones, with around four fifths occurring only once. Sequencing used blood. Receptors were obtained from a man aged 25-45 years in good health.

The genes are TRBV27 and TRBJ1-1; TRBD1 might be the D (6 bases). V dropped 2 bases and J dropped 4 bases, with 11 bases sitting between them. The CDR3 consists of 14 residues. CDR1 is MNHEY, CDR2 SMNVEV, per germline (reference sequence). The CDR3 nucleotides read TGTGCCAGCAGTTTACGGGGGGCTGGCACTGAAGCTTTCTTT. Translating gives CASSLRGAGTEAFF.

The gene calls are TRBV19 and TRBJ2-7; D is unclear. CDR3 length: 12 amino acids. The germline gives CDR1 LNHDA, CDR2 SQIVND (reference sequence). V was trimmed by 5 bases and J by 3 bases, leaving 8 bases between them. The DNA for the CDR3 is TGTGCCAGTAGTTCTACGGACTACGAGCAGTACTTC. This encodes CASSSTDYEQYF.

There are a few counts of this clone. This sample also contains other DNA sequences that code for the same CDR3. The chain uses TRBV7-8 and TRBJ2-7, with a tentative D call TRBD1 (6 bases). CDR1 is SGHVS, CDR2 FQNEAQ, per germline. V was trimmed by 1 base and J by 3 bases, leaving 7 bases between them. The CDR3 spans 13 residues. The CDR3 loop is CASSLGDIYEQYF. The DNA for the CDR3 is TGTGCCAGCAGCTTAGGGGACATCTACGAGCAGTACTTC. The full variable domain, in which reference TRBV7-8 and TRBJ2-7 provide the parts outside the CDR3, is GAGVSQSPRYKVAKRGQDVALRCDPISGHVSLFWYQQALGQGPEFLTYFQNEAQLDKSGLPSDRFFAERPEGSVSTLKIQRTQQEDSAVYLCASSLGDIYEQYFGPGTRLTVT.

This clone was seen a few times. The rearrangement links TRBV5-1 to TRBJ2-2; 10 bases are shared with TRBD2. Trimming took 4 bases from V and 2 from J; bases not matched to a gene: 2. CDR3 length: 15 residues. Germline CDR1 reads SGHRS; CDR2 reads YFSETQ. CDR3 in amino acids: CASSRLAGNTGELFF. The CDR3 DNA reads TGCGCCAGCAGCCGACTAGCGGGTAACACCGGGGAGCTGTTTTTT. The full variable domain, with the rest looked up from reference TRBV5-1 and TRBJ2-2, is KAGVTQTPRYLIKTRGQQVTLSCSPISGHRSVSWYQQTPGQGLQFLFEYFSETQRNKGNFPGRFSGRQFSNSRSEMNVSTLELGDSALYLCASSRLAGNTGELFFGEGSRLTVL.

Here the CDR3 reads CASSPWGQSTDSGANVLTF. The CDR3 DNA reads as TGTGCCAGCTCACCATGGGGACAGAGTACCGACTCTGGGGCCAACGTCCTGACTTTC. The chain employs TRBV18 and TRBJ2-6; 7 bases fit TRBD1. The germline V gene encodes CDR1 KGHSH and CDR2 LQKENI. This CDR3 contains 19 residues. The J segment lost 0 bases and the V segment lost 2 bases, leaving 10 bases of the junction unmatched.

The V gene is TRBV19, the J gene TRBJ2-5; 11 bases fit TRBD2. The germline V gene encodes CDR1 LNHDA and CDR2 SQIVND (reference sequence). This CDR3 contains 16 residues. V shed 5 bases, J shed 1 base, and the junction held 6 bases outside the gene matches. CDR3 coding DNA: TGTGCCAGTAGTCAGGGACTAGCGGCGATCCAAGAGACCCAGTACTTC. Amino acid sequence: CASSQGLAAIQETQYF. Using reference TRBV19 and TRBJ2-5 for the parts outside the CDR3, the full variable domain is DGGITQSPKYLFRKEGQNVTLSCEQNLNHDAMYWYRQDPGQGLRLIYYSQIVNDFQKGDIAEGYSVSREKKESFPLTVTSAQKNPTAFYLCASSQGLAAIQETQYFGPGTRLLVL.

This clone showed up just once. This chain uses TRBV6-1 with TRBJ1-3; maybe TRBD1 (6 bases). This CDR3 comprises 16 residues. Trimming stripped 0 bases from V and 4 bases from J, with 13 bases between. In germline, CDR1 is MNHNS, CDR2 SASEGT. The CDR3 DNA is TGTGCCAGCAGTGAAGCGCTGGGGGGCTCAGGAAACACCATATATTTT. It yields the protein CASSEALGGSGNTIYF.

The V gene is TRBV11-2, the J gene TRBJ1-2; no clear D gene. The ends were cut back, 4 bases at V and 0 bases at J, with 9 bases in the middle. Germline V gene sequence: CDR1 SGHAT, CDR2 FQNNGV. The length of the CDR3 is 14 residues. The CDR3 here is CASSSGGSNYGYTF. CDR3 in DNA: TGTGCCAGCAGCTCCGGAGGGTCTAACTATGGCTACACCTTC.